The rows below give T cell receptor beta chains drawn from one sample of a study of brain T cells in children with intractable seizures. Data came from immunoSEQ multiplex PCR; TCRdb stores just in-frame clones and leaves some out. Of 95,000 to 120,000 clones in the sample, around 94% were seen once. The sample in question was peripheral blood, obtained at surgery. Receptors were obtained from a boy younger than two with hemimegalencephaly and intractable seizures. CDR3s include the opening cysteine and the closing phenylalanine or tryptophan. The order of the fields is J gene, clone size, D gene, V gene, CDR3 protein, CDR3 DNA. The D gene is left open where the match is weak. Only some rows state a clone size, as once, few, many or a class for expanded clones.

>TRBJ1-3|-|-|TRBV5-4
CASSSGHPGGNTIYF
TGTGCCAGCAGCTCAGGACATCCTGGTGGAAACACCATATATTTT
>TRBJ2-7|-|-|TRBV11-3
CASSLGPGEQYF
TGTGCCAGCAGCTTAGGCCCCGGGGAGCAGTACTTC
>TRBJ1-5|-|-|TRBV28
CASSLGSAQPQHF
TGTGCCAGCAGTTTAGGATCAGCCCAGCCCCAGCATTTT
>TRBJ1-5|few|-|TRBV4-2
CASSQRGTESNQPQHF
TGTGCCAGCAGCCAAAGGGGGACGGAGAGCAATCAGCCCCAGCATTTT
>TRBJ2-4|-|-|TRBV6-5
CASRRGVLRDNIQYF
TGTGCCAGCAGGCGTGGGGTCCTTCGGGACAACATTCAGTACTTC
>TRBJ2-2|-|TRBD1|TRBV6-1
CASRETGTGNTGELFF
TGTGCCAGCAGAGAAACCGGGACAGGGAACACCGGGGAGCTGTTTTTT
>TRBJ2-1|-|TRBD2|TRBV5-4
CASSYSGTSGYNEQFF
TGTGCCAGCAGCTATTCCGGTACTAGCGGGTACAATGAGCAGTTCTTC
>TRBJ1-5|-|-|TRBV3-1/TRBV3-2
CASSQDRNQPQHF
TGTGCCAGCAGCCAAGATAGGAATCAGCCCCAGCATTTT
>TRBJ2-1|once|-|TRBV14
CASSPLLGYNEQFF
TGTGCCAGCAGCCCCCTACTAGGATACAATGAGCAGTTCTTC
>TRBJ2-6|-|TRBD1|TRBV24-1
CATSDPRDRAVGANVLTF
TGTGCCACCAGTGATCCCCGGGACAGGGCAGTTGGGGCCAACGTCCTGACTTTC
>TRBJ2-2|few|TRBD2|TRBV4-2
CASSRTSGRGITGELFF
TGTGCCAGCAGCAGGACTAGCGGGAGGGGGATAACCGGGGAGCTGTTTTTT
>TRBJ1-2|-|-|TRBV12-5
CASGLFPRNYGYTF
TGTGCTAGTGGTTTGTTTCCAAGGAACTATGGCTACACCTTC
>TRBJ2-7|-|TRBD1|TRBV6-5
CASSTGTGAYEQYF
TGTGCCAGCAGTACCGGGACAGGAGCCTACGAGCAGTACTTC
>TRBJ2-3|-|-|TRBV5-1
CASSCAQRCYTDTQYF
TGCGCCAGCAGCTGCGCACAGCGGTGCTACACAGATACGCAGTATTTT
>TRBJ1-2|-|TRBD1|TRBV2
CASSGQGNGYTF
TGTGCCAGCAGTGGACAGGGGAATGGCTACACCTTC
>TRBJ2-3|-|-|TRBV29-1
CSVEDLGGRGTDTQYF
TGCAGCGTTGAAGATTTGGGCGGGCGCGGCACAGATACGCAGTATTTT
>TRBJ1-1|-|TRBD1|TRBV4-3
CASSQVQGLGLNTEAFF
TGCGCCAGCAGCCAAGTACAGGGGCTGGGGTTGAACACTGAAGCTTTCTTT
>TRBJ2-3|-|TRBD1|TRBV2
CASSGGTGSTDTQYF
TGTGCCAGCAGTGGAGGGACAGGGAGCACAGATACGCAGTATTTT
>TRBJ2-7|-|TRBD2|TRBV7-2
CASSLRASGRFNEQYF
TGTGCCAGCAGCTTAAGGGCTAGCGGGAGGTTCAACGAGCAGTACTTC
>TRBJ2-3|-|-|TRBV7-3
CASSLTPKVPGQSSTDTQYF
TGTGCCAGCAGCTTAACCCCTAAAGTTCCCGGACAGAGCAGCACAGATACGCAGTATTTT
>TRBJ2-6|-|TRBD2|TRBV5-1
CASLSGGPLSGANVLTF
TGCGCCAGCCTTAGCGGGGGGCCCCTCTCTGGGGCCAACGTCCTGACTTTC
>TRBJ1-1|once|-|TRBV4-2
CASSPGDVYANTEAFF
TGTGCCAGCAGCCCCGGAGACGTCTACGCGAACACTGAAGCTTTCTTT
>TRBJ1-2|-|TRBD1|TRBV15
CATSRGGTGYGYTF
TGTGCCACCAGCAGAGGGGGGACAGGCTATGGCTACACCTTC
>TRBJ2-2|-|-|TRBV7-8
CASSSRLNPLNTGELFF
TGTGCCAGCAGCTCACGACTAAACCCCCTGAACACCGGGGAGCTGTTTTTT
>TRBJ2-1|once|-|TRBV9
CASSARGRDEQFF
TGTGCCAGCAGCGCGAGGGGTCGGGATGAGCAGTTCTTC
>TRBJ2-7|-|-|TRBV28
CAGGSQYEQYF
TGTGCCGGAGGTAGTCAGTACGAGCAGTACTTC
>TRBJ2-3|-|TRBD2|TRBV27
CASSLSPTGTRLQSTDTQYF
TGTGCCAGCAGTTTATCACCTACCGGGACTAGGTTACAAAGCACAGATACGCAGTATTTT
>TRBJ1-3|-|TRBD1|TRBV6-4
CASSDPGTGDGNTIYF
TGTGCCAGCAGTGACCCCGGGACAGGGGACGGAAACACCATATATTTT
>TRBJ2-7|-|TRBD1|TRBV6-1
CASSEWTGSSYEQYF
TGTGCCAGCAGTGAATGGACAGGGAGCTCCTACGAGCAGTACTTC
>TRBJ1-5|-|-|TRBV24-1
CATSDSNQPQHF
TGTGCCACCAGTGATTCTAATCAGCCCCAGCATTTT
>TRBJ2-7|-|-|TRBV6-5
CASNPGDSYEQYF
TGTGCCAGCAACCCGGGCGACAGCTACGAGCAGTACTTC
>TRBJ2-2|-|TRBD2|TRBV19
CASSIDGTSGRLNTGELFF
TGTGCCAGTAGTATAGATGGGACTAGCGGGAGGCTGAACACCGGGGAGCTGTTTTTT
>TRBJ2-7|-|-|TRBV11-2
CASSPAREKGEQYF
TGTGCCAGCAGCCCTGCCCGGGAGAAAGGCGAGCAGTACTTC
>TRBJ2-7|-|TRBD1|TRBV11-2
CASSLALGTGSVGQYF
TGTGCCAGCAGCTTAGCCCTTGGGACAGGGTCTGTGGGGCAGTACTTC
>TRBJ1-1|-|TRBD1|TRBV19
CASTSGGGVAFF
TGTGCCAGTACCTCAGGGGGAGGGGTTGCTTTCTTT
>TRBJ2-7|-|-|TRBV27
CASNTRSGGSEQYF
TGTGCCAGCAACACCCGCTCCGGAGGTAGCGAGCAGTACTTC
>TRBJ2-1|-|-|TRBV28
CASSLPGREQFF
TGTGCCAGCAGTTTGCCAGGTCGGGAGCAGTTCTTC
>TRBJ2-2|-|-|TRBV19
CASSQGPLLFF
TGTGCCAGTAGTCAGGGTCCCCTCCTGTTTTTT
>TRBJ1-4|-|-|TRBV24-1
CATSDKGGLGEKLFF
TGTGCCACCAGTGACAAGGGGGGACTAGGTGAAAAACTGTTTTTT
>TRBJ2-6|-|-|TRBV6-2/TRBV6-3
CASSYGGTRGANVLTF
TGTGCCAGCAGTTACGGGGGGACGCGAGGGGCCAACGTCCTGACTTTC
>TRBJ1-1|-|-|TRBV7-2
CASSLVWKNTEAFF
TGTGCCAGCAGCTTAGTCTGGAAGAACACTGAAGCTTTCTTT
>TRBJ2-7|once|-|TRBV5-1
CASSPGSSPSYEQYF
TGCGCCAGCAGCCCAGGCAGCTCACCCTCCTACGAGCAGTACTTC
>TRBJ2-1|-|TRBD2|TRBV11-2
CASSFSLSGMGSYNEQFF
TGTGCCAGCAGCTTTTCCCTTAGCGGGATGGGCTCCTACAATGAGCAGTTCTTC
>TRBJ2-1|-|TRBD1|TRBV13
CASSARVDLTGAIYNEQFF
TGTGCCAGCAGCGCCCGGGTCGATTTGACAGGGGCCATCTACAATGAGCAGTTCTTC
>TRBJ2-1|-|TRBD1|TRBV7-9
CASSFDRDGGRDEQFF
TGTGCCAGCAGCTTCGACAGGGATGGGGGTAGGGATGAGCAGTTCTTC
>TRBJ1-6|-|-|TRBV7-9
CASSFPDSPLHF
TGTGCCAGCAGCTTCCCCGATTCACCCCTCCACTTT
>TRBJ2-7|-|-|TRBV14
CASSQYRGSYEQYF
TGTGCCAGCAGCCAATATAGGGGGTCCTACGAGCAGTACTTC
>TRBJ2-7|-|-|TRBV21-1
CAPARLVRTSGTHEQYF
TGTGCCCCTGCGAGGTTGGTAAGGACTAGCGGGACCCACGAGCAGTACTTC
>TRBJ2-2|-|TRBD1|TRBV5-1
CASSRTGLTGELFF
TGCGCCAGCAGCCGGACAGGGTTGACGGGGGAGCTGTTTTTT
>TRBJ2-1|-|-|TRBV19
CASSMVGSQGGYNEQFF
TGTGCCAGTAGTATGGTGGGCAGCCAGGGCGGCTACAATGAGCAGTTCTTC
>TRBJ2-7|-|TRBD2|TRBV19
CASPGTSGSWDEQYF
TGTGCCAGTCCTGGGACTAGTGGCTCTTGGGACGAGCAGTACTTC